This T cell receptor beta chain was observed in a study of T cells in Graves' hyperthyroidism and ophthalmopathy. The V gene lost 7 bases and the J gene lost 3 bases, with 10 bases spanning the gap. In germline, CDR1 is MDHEN, CDR2 SYDVKM. CDR3 length: 12 amino acids. RNA transcripts were the template for amplifying TCR beta CDR3 regions. The HTBI set primed first-round TCR CDR3 RT-PCR. TCRdb processed the multiplex PCR reads anew with MiXCR; each CDR3 protein has one entry. The table shows about 640,000 distinct CDR3 sequences, with less than 25% occurring only once. Ophthalmopathy in the patients scored at least 3 on Clinical Activity Score and at least 4 on NOSPECS grade, lasting under 3 months. Diagnoses used clinical symptoms, serum thyroxine and TRAb, thyroid ultrasound and orbital computed tomography.

Sequenced material: blood. This receptor was obtained from a man aged 25-40 years with Graves' ophthalmopathy. V is TRBV28 and J is TRBJ2-7; D is unresolved. CDR3 loop: CASTTDLYEQYF. The DNA of the CDR3 is TGTGCCAGCACTACGGACCTCTACGAGCAGTACTTC.